This TCR beta chain came from a study of blood T cell repertoires in COVID-19. Study at large: Samples taken during acute and convalescent COVID-19 were collected in the United States, Italy and Spain. Nucleic acid was either cDNA or gDNA, and it came from T cells, B-cell-depleted T cells, or PBMCs.

Per the original methods: Scientists estimated how many nucleated cells there were by amplifying reference gene primers. Using immunoSEQ multiplex PCR, the repertoire was profiled, and TCRdb retains in-frame clones only, with some absent. The D gene and trimming were derived from the DNA, and the V and J assignments and clone size from that table. The table records roughly 65,000 clones, 93% of them present only once. After removal of 1 base from V and 5 bases from J, the junction contained 3 bases not matched to a gene. The CDR3 totals 14 residues. Looked up from germline, CDR1 is SGHAT and CDR2 is FQNNGV.

This TCR was recovered from a man in his 70s with active COVID-19. V and J are TRBV11-2 and TRBJ2-5; 8 nucleotides agree with TRBD2. The sample taken for sequencing was peripheral blood. The CDR3 coding sequence is TGTGCCAGCAGCTTAGGGACTAGCACGGAGACCCAGTACTTC. It is translated as CASSLGTSTETQYF.